These 5 T cell receptor beta chains originate from one sample sequenced in a study of cytomegalovirus exposure and HLA in healthy donors. 13 Jbeta primers and 60 Vbeta primers were used for the PCR. Assay: immunoSEQ multiplex PCR; the TCRdb copy retains only in-frame clones and omits some. The sample includes 210,000 or so clones, just under 80% of them seen just once. The sequenced material came from PBMCs. The receptors stem from a boy aged 5-17 years in good health and CMV-seronegative.

V usage is TRBV15 and J usage is TRBJ2-2, with 7 positions matching TRBD1. Trimming took 3 bases from V and 8 from J; bases not matched to a gene: 9. Germline V lookup: CDR1 LNHNV, CDR2 YYDKDF (reference sequence). The CDR3 sequence is 15 residues long. The CDR3 spells CATSRDRGGRGELFF. The CDR3 coding sequence is TGTGCCACCAGCAGGGATCGAGGGGGCCGGGGGGAGCTGTTTTTT.

The chain has TRBV2 and TRBJ2-5, with a weak D call TRBD2 (5 bases). The V gene lost 7 bases and the J gene lost 5 bases, with 8 bases spanning the gap. The germline gives CDR1 SNHLY, CDR2 FYNNEI. The CDR3 is made up of 11 amino acids. CDR3: CASNTGETQYF. CDR3 nucleotides: TGTGCCAGCAATACGGGGGAGACCCAGTACTTC.

A few counts support this clone. The rearrangement links TRBV11-3 to TRBJ2-1; 8 bases align to TRBD2. V lost 5 bases and J lost 8; bases outside the gene matches: 5. CDR3 size: 13 residues. Looked up from germline, CDR1 is SGHNT and CDR2 is YENEEA. DNA for the CDR3: TGTGCCAGCAGCCACCCGGGAGGGGATGAGCAGTTCTTC. Amino acid sequence: CASSHPGGDEQFF.

This rearrangement joins TRBV7-9 to TRBJ2-1; a weak D match, TRBD2 (7 bases). Germline V gene data show CDR1 as SEHNR and CDR2 as FQNEAQ (reference sequence). CDR3 length: 15 amino acids. V was trimmed by 7 bases and J by 6 bases, leaving 19 bases between them. This CDR3 is CASNEGGGYVNEQFF. The DNA of the CDR3 is TGTGCCAGCAACGAAGGGGGGGGGTACGTCAATGAGCAGTTCTTC.

The gene calls are TRBV15 and TRBJ2-6, with 7 positions matching TRBD1. Germline CDR1 reads LNHNV; CDR2 reads YYDKDF (reference sequence). The CDR3 length is 17 residues. J lost 1 base, V lost 5 bases, and 8 bases had no gene match. DNA for the CDR3: TGTGCCACCAGCTTAGGGGACAGCGCGTCTGGGGCCAACGTCCTGACTTTC. Translating gives CATSLGDSASGANVLTF.